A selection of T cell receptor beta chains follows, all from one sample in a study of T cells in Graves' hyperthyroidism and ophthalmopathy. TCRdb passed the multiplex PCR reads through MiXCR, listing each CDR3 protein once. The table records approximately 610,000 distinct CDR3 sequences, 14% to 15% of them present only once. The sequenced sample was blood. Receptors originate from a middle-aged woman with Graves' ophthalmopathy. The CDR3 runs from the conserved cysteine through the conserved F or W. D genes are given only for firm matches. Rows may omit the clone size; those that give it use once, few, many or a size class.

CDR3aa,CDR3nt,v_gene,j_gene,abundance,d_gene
CASTNMGGEDGYTF,TGTGCCAGCACAAACATGGGGGGCGAGGATGGCTACACCTTC,TRBV6-2/TRBV6-3,TRBJ1-2,many,NA
CASSYLQGVSGELFF,TGTGCCAGCAGCTACCTTCAAGGAGTCAGCGGGGAGCTGTTTTTT,TRBV7-2,TRBJ2-2,many,NA
CASSLRFRATEDYTF,TGTGCCAGCAGTTTAAGGTTCCGAGCGACAGAAGACTACACCTTC,TRBV28,TRBJ1-2,many,NA
CASRGGRVGEQYF,TGTGCCAGCAGAGGCGGGAGGGTAGGGGAGCAGTACTTC,TRBV13,TRBJ2-7,many,TRBD2
CASSYQIKGTGGETQYF,TGTGCCAGCAGCTACCAAATAAAGGGGACAGGGGGAGAGACCCAGTACTTC,TRBV7-2,TRBJ2-5,many,TRBD1
CSARDIEIAGPAGETQYF,TGCAGTGCTAGAGATATAGAAATAGCGGGGCCCGCGGGGGAGACCCAGTACTTC,TRBV20-1,TRBJ2-5,many,TRBD2
CASGGLGDTQYF,TGTGCCAGCGGGGGGCTAGGGGATACGCAGTATTTT,TRBV12-3/TRBV12-4,TRBJ2-3,many,NA
CASSLGGTNFYYEQYF,TGTGCCAGCAGCTTAGGGGGCACTAACTTCTACTACGAGCAGTACTTC,TRBV11-2,TRBJ2-7,many,NA
CASSLMATGYGYTF,TGTGCCAGCAGCTTAATGGCCACGGGCTATGGCTACACCTTC,TRBV11-2,TRBJ1-2,NA,NA
CASSEGNLDYQPQHF,TGTGCCAGCAGTGAAGGAAATTTGGACTATCAGCCCCAGCATTTT,TRBV2,TRBJ1-5,many,NA
CASSSSGKGEQYF,TGTGCCAGCAGTTCTAGCGGGAAAGGCGAGCAGTACTTC,TRBV6-2/TRBV6-3,TRBJ2-7,NA,TRBD2
CASSSDRAHPYEQYF,TGTGCCAGCAGTTCTGACAGGGCGCATCCCTACGAGCAGTACTTC,TRBV28,TRBJ2-7,many,TRBD1
CAIRREGAETEAFF,TGTGCCATCCGGAGGGAGGGGGCGGAAACTGAAGCTTTCTTT,TRBV10-3,TRBJ1-1,many,TRBD1
CATSGLAGNEQYF,TGTGCCACCAGTGGACTAGCGGGCAACGAGCAGTACTTC,TRBV24-1,TRBJ2-7,many,TRBD2
CASSSWTVTRTGELFF,TGTGCCAGCAGTTCCTGGACAGTAACGCGGACCGGGGAGCTGTTTTTT,TRBV27,TRBJ2-2,many,NA
CASSSFRRSSGRAYEQYF,TGTGCCAGCAGCTCCTTCCGTAGGAGTAGCGGGAGGGCGTACGAGCAGTACTTC,TRBV6-2/TRBV6-3,TRBJ2-7,NA,TRBD2
CSVLTGADEQYF,TGCAGCGTTCTAACAGGGGCTGACGAGCAGTACTTC,TRBV29-1,TRBJ2-7,many,TRBD1